This TCR beta chain was sequenced for a study of tumor and adjacent non-tumor tissue in lung cancer. Study-wide findings and caveats: Compared with tumor, normal lung showed significantly lower TCR diversity.

With respect to this clonotype: Antigen specificity is unknown.

RNA was extracted from bulk tissue without any cell sorting. Newly diagnosed lung cancer patients had thoracic surgery in China, August–November 2014, without prior chemotherapy. CDR1 is MNHEY and CDR2 is SVGAGI in the germline V gene. Trimming removed 5 bases from V and 0 bases from J, with 9 bases in between. This CDR3 spans 14 amino acids. TCRbeta libraries were built with three rounds of nested PCR, modified from ARM-PCR. TCRdb re-called the multiplex PCR reads with MiXCR, one entry per CDR3 protein. The sample shows tens of thousands of distinct CDR3 sequences, about 66% of them seen only once. Sequencing was done on a sample of lung tumor tissue. V usage is TRBV6-5 and J usage is TRBJ2-3; no clear D gene. The origin of this receptor is a man between 60 and 70 years old with non-small cell lung cancer. CDR3 sequence: CASSHTSSTDTQYF. The CDR3 nucleotides read TGTGCCAGCAGTCACACGTCTAGCACAGATACGCAGTATTTT.